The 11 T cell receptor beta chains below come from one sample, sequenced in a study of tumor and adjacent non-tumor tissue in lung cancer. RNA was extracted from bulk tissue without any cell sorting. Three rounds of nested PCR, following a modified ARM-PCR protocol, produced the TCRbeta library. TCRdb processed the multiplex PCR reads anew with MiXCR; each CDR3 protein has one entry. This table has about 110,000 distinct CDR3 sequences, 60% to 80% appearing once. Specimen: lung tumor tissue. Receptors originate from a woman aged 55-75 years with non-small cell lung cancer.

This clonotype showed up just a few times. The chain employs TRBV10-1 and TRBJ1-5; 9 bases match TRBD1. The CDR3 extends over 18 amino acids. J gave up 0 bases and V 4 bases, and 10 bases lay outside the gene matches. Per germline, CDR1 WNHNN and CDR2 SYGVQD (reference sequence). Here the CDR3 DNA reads TGCGCCAGCAGTGGCGGGGACAGGGTTCACTATAGCAATCAGCCCCAGCATTTT. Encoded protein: CASSGGDRVHYSNQPQHF.

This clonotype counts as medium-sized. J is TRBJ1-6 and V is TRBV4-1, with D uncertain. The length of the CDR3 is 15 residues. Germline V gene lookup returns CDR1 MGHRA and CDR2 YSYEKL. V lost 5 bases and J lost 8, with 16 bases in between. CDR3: CASSIPSAVYSPLHF. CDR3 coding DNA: TGCGCCAGCAGCATACCCTCGGCAGTTTATTCACCCCTCCACTTT.

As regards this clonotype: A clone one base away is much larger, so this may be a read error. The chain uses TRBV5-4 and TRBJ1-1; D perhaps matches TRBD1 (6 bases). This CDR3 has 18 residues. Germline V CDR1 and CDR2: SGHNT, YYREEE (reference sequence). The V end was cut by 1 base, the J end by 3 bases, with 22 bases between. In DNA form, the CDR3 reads TGTGCCAGCAGCTTGCCGGGGCCAGTCGGGGGGCGATACACTGAAGCTTTCTTT. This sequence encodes CASSLPGPVGGRYTEAFF.

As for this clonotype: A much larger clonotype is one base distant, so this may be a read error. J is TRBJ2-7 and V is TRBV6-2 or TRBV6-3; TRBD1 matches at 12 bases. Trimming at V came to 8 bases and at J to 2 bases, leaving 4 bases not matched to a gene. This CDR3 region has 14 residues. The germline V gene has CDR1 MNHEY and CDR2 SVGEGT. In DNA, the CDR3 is TGTGCCAGCGACCGGGACAGGGGGCCCTACGAGCAGTACTTC. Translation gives CASDRDRGPYEQYF.

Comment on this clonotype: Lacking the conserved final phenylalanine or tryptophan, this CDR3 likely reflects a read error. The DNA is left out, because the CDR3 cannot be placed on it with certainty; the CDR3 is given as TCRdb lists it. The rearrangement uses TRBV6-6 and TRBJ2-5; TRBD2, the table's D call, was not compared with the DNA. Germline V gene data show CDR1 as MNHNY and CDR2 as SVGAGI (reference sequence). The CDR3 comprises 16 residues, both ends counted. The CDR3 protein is CASSFGLAGANLQAWS.

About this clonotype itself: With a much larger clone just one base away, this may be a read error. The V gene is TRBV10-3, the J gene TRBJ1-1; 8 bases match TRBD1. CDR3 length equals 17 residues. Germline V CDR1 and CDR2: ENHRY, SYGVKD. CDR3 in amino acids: CDISESTGGPLNTEAFF. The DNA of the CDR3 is TGTGACATCAGTGAGTCCACAGGGGGACCATTGAACACTGAAGCTTTCTTT.

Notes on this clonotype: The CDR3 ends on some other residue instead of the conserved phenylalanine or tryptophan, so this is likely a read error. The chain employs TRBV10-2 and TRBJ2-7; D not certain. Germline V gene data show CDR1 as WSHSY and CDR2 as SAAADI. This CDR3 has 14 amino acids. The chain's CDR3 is CASSKSGLSYEQYL. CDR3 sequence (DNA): TGCGCCAGCAGTAAGTCGGGTCTTTCCTACGAGCAGTACTTA.

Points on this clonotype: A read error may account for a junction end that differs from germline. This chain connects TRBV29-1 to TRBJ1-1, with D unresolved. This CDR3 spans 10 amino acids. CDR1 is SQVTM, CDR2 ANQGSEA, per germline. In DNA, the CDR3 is TGCAGCACTATGAACACTGGAGCTTTCTTT. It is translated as CSTMNTGAFF. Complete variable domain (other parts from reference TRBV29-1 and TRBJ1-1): SAVISQKPSRDICQRGTSLTIQCQVDSQVTMMFWYRQQPGQSLTLIATANQGSEATYESGFVIDKFPISRPNLTFSTLTVSNMSPEDSSIYLCSTMNTGAFFGQGTRLTVV.

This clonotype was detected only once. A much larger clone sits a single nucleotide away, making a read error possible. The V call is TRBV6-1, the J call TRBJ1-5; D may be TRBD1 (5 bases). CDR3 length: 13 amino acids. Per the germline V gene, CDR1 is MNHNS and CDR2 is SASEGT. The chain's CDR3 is CASRQVNNQRQHF. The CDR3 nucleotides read TGTGCCAGCAGACAGGTGAATAATCAGCGCCAGCATTTT.

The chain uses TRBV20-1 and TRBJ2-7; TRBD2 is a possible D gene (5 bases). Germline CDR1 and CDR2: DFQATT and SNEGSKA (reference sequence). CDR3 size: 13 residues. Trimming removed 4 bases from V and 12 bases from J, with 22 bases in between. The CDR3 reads CSATRGNNYERYF. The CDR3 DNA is TGCAGTGCTACTCGAGGGAACAACTACGAGAGGTACTTC.

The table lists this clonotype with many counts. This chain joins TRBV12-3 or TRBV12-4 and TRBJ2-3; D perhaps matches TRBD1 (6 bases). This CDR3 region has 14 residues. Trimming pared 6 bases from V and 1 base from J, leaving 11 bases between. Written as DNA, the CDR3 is TGTGCCAGCAGCTTGGGGGCCCGCACAGATACGCAGTATTTT. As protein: CASSLGARTDTQYF.